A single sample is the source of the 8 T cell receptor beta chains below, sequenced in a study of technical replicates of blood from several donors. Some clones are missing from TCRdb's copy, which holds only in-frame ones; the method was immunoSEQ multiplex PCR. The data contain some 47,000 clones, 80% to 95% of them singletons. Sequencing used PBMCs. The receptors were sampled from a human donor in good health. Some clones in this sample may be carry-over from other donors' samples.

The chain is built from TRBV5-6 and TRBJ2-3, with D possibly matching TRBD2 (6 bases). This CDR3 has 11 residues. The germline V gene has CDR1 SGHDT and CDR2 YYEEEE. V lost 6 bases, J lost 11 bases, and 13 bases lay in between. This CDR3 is CASTWSGEQYF. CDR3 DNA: TGTGCCAGCACTTGGTCGGGAGAGCAGTATTTT.

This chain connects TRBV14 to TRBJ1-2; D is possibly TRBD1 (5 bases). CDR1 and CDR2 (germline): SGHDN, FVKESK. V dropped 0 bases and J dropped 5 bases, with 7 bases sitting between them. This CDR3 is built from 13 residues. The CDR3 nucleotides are TGTGCCAGCAGCCAAGACAGGGTGTATGGCTACACCTTC. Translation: CASSQDRVYGYTF.

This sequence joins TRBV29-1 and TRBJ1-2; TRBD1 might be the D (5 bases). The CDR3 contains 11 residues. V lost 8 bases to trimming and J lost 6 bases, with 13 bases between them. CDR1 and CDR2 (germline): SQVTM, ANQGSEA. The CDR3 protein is CSLSRGHGYTF. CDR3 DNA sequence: TGCAGCCTTTCTAGGGGCCATGGCTACACCTTC.

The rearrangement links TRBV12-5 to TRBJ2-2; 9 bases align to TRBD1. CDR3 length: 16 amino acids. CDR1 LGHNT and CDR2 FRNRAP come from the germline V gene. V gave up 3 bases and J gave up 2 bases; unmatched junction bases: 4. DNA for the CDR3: TGTGCTAGTGGTTTAAGACAGGGGGTCAACACCGGGGAGCTGTTTTTT. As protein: CASGLRQGVNTGELFF.

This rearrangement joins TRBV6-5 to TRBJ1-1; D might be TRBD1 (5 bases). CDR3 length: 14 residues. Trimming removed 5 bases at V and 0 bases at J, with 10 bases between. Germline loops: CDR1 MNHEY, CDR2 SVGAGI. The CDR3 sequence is CASSPQGLNTEAFF. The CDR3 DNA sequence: TGTGCCAGCAGTCCTCAGGGTCTGAACACTGAAGCTTTCTTT.

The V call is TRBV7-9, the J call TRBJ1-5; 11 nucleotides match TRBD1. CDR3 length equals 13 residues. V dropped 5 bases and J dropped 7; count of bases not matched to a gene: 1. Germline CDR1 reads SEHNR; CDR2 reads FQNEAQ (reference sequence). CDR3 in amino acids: CASSGQGAQPQHF. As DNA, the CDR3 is TGTGCCAGCAGCGGACAGGGGGCCCAGCCCCAGCATTTT. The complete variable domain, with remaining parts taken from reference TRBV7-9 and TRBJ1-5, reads DTGVSQNPRHKITKRGQNVTFRCDPISEHNRLYWYRQTLGQGPEFLTYFQNEAQLEKSRLLSDRFSAERPKGSFSTLEIQRTEQGDSAMYLCASSGQGAQPQHFGDGTRLSIL.

CDR3: CASSFSPNTEAFF. CDR3 DNA: TGTGCCAGCAGTTTCAGTCCGAACACTGAAGCTTTCTTT. V usage is TRBV27 and J usage is TRBJ1-1; D ambiguous. The CDR3 has 13 amino acids. CDR1 is MNHEY, CDR2 SMNVEV, per germline (reference sequence). V was clipped by 3 bases and J by 1 base, with 6 bases between them.

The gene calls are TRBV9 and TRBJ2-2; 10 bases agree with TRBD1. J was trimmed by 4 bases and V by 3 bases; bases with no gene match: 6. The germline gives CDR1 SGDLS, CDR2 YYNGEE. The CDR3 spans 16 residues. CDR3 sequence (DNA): TGTGCCAGCAGCGGACAGGGGGCGGCAAGCACCGGGGAGCTGTTTTTT. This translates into CASSGQGAASTGELFF.